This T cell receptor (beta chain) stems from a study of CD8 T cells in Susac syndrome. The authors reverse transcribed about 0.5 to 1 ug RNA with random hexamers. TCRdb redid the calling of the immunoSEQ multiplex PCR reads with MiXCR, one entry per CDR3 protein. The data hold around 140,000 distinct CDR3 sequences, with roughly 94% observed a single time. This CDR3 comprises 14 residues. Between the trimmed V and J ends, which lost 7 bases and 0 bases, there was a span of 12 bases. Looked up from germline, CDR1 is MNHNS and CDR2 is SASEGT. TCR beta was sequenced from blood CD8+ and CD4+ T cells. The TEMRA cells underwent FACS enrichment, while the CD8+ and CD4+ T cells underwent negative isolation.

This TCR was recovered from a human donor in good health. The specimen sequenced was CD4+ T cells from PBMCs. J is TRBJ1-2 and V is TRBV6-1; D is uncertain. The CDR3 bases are TGTGCCAGCACTCAAACAGCCGCTAACTATGGCTACACCTTC. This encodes CASTQTAANYGYTF.